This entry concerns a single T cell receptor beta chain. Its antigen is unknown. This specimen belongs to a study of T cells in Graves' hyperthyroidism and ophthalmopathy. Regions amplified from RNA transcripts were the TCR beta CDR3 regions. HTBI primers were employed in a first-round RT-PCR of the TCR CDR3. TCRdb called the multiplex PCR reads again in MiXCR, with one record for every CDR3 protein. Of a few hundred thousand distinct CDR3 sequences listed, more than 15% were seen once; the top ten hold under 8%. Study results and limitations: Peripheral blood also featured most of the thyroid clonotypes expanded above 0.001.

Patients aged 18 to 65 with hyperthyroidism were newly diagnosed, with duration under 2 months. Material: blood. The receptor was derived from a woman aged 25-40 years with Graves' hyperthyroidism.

The CDR3 DNA reads TGTGCCAGCAGCGAGAAAGGACTAGCGGGAGGGCAGATGGGTACGCAGTATTTT. Residues: CASSEKGLAGGQMGTQYF. The chain is built from TRBV2 and TRBJ2-3; TRBD2 matches 15 bases. Per the germline V gene, CDR1 is SNHLY and CDR2 is FYNNEI. The CDR3 consists of 18 residues. The J segment lost 8 bases and the V segment lost 6 bases, leaving 15 bases of the junction unmatched.